This TCR beta chain was captured by sequencing in a study of human T cells and chemical hapten exposure. V lost 0 bases and J lost 3, with 11 bases in between. Per the germline V gene, CDR1 is LGHDT and CDR2 is YNNKEL (reference sequence). The CDR3 extends over 16 amino acids. The library gave individual cDNA molecules unique molecular identifiers. In TCRdb, the 5' RACE reads were re-called with MiXCR into one record per CDR3 protein. The sample lists fewer than 150,000 distinct CDR3 sequences, approximately 19% occurring once. Total RNA was isolated from unfractionated whole blood. This sequence originates from a human donor in good health. The rearrangement links TRBV3-1 to TRBJ1-4; no clear D gene. The CDR3 sequence: CASSQDRNGPNEKLFF. CDR3 DNA: TGTGCCAGCAGCCAAGATCGAAACGGCCCTAATGAAAAACTGTTTTTT.